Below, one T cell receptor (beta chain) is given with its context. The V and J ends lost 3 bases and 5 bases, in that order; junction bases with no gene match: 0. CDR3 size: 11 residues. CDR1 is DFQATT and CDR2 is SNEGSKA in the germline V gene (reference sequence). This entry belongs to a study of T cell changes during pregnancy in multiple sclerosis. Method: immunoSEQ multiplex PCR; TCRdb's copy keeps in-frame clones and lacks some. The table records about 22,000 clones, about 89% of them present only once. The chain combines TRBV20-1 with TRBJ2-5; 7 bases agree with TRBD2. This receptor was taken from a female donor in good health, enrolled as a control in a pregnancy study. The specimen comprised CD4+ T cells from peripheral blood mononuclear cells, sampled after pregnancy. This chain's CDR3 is CSASGGETQYF. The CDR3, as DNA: TGCAGTGCTAGCGGGGGGGAGACCCAGTACTTC.